The clone carrying this T cell receptor beta chain was seen more than once but under ten times. Antigen: not known. The source of the sample is a study of T cells after yellow fever vaccination. MiXCR, run by TCRdb on the 5' RACE reads, gives a single entry per CDR3 protein. Here the sample spans about 430,000 distinct CDR3 sequences, approximately 19% being singletons. Germline lookup yields CDR1 MNHNY and CDR2 SVGAGI (reference sequence). V gave up 5 bases and J gave up 2 bases; unmatched junction bases: 5. The CDR3 totals 15 residues. The study's findings and limits: Of the clonotypes, a small share occurred in both CD4 and CD8 compartments. Any FACS-sorted repertoire could hold abundant clonotypes that contaminate it from the bulk population. Most primary-vaccination clones recurred post-booster (roughly 97% CD4, roughly 87% CD8).

The sequence was obtained from a man aged 18 to 29 who received the YFV17D yellow fever vaccine. Sample: PBMCs, taken before the yellow fever booster vaccination. The chain uses TRBV6-6 and TRBJ1-5; TRBD1 matches 8 bases. For the CDR3, the DNA is TGTGCCAGCAGTCCCCCGGACAGGGGCAATCAGCCCCAGCATTTT. Protein product: CASSPPDRGNQPQHF.